These 16 T cell receptor beta chains were all obtained from the same sample, sequenced in a study of response to subunit inactivated influenza vaccine. TCRdb ran MiXCR on the RT-PCR reads and lists one entry per CDR3 protein. The table includes over 750,000 distinct CDR3 sequences, less than 25% detected once. Sample: PBMCs from blood, taken about 5 days after vaccination. All receptors come from a man in his forties or fifties who received an inactivated influenza vaccine.

The rearrangement uses TRBV7-2 and TRBJ1-1; D not resolved. Germline CDR1 is SGHTA and CDR2 is FQGNSA. Trimming left V 6 bases short and J 5 bases short, with 13 bases between. The CDR3 is 13 residues long. This CDR3 is CASSLPSVTEAFF. CDR3 nucleotides: TGTGCCAGCAGTCTTCCGTCGGTTACTGAAGCTTTCTTT.

The chain couples TRBV24-1 to TRBJ2-3, with D tentatively TRBD2 (6 bases). The CDR3 has 18 residues. The ends were cut back, 4 bases at V and 4 bases at J, with 23 bases in the middle. In germline, CDR1 is KGHDR, CDR2 SFDVKD. CDR3 DNA: TGTGCCACCAGTGACAGGGTCGCGAAGGGCCCGGGGGCAGATACGCAGTATTTT. Translation: CATSDRVAKGPGADTQYF.

The sample holds a few counts of this clonotype. This chain links TRBV6-5 with TRBJ2-2, with 11 bases aligning to TRBD2. V lost 4 bases to trimming and J lost 1 base; unmatched junction nucleotides: 8. Germline V gene sequence: CDR1 MNHEY, CDR2 SVGAGI. This CDR3 contains 18 residues. The CDR3 nucleotides read TGTGCCAGCAGTTTTACTAGCGGGGGCCCCGGGAACACCGGGGAGCTGTTTTTT. Its protein is CASSFTSGGPGNTGELFF.

V is TRBV7-3 and J is TRBJ2-5; 8 nucleotides line up with TRBD2. The germline gives CDR1 SGHTA, CDR2 FQGTGA. This CDR3 spans 16 amino acids. V lost 7 bases, J lost 4 bases, and 14 bases stayed unmatched. CDR3 sequence: CASISFGGAAGETQYF. CDR3 coding DNA: TGTGCCAGCATCTCATTCGGGGGGGCAGCTGGAGAGACCCAGTACTTC. Full variable domain (remainder filled in from reference TRBV7-3 and TRBJ2-5): GAGVSQTPSNKVTEKGKYVELRCDPISGHTALYWYRQSLGQGPEFLIYFQGTGAADDSGLPNDRFFAVRPEGSVSTLKIQRTERGDSAVYLCASISFGGAAGETQYFGPGTRLLVL.

The chain joins TRBV10-1 to TRBJ2-1, with TRBD1 matching over 8 bases. The V gene's germline CDR1 is WNHNN and CDR2 SYGVQD (reference sequence). Germline trimming cut 6 bases from V and 13 bases from J; bases unmatched to any gene: 11. This CDR3 has 13 amino acids. CDR3 coding DNA: TGCGCCAGCAGCTTGACCACAGGGGGATTTCAGTTCTTC. Amino acids: CASSLTTGGFQFF.

This clonotype was counted a few times. This chain uses TRBV5-5 with TRBJ2-7; TRBD1 is a possible D gene (6 bases). Trimming cost V 0 bases and J 3 bases, with 10 bases left between them. The CDR3 spans 14 residues. Germline V gene sequence: CDR1 SGHKS, CDR2 YYEKEE (reference sequence). The CDR3 sequence is CASSLAGADYEQYF. The CDR3 region has the DNA TGTGCCAGCAGCTTGGCAGGGGCCGACTACGAGCAGTACTTC.

This clonotype was counted only a few times. The rearrangement joins TRBV4-3 to TRBJ2-3, with a tentative D call TRBD2 (6 bases). Between the trimmed V and J ends, which lost 3 bases and 9 bases, there was a span of 13 bases. The CDR3 is 13 amino acids. Germline CDR1 is LGHNA and CDR2 is YSLEER. CDR3 in amino acids: CASSQAGSRTQYF. The CDR3, as DNA: TGCGCCAGCAGCCAGGCGGGATCACGGACGCAGTATTTT.

The V call is TRBV5-1, the J call TRBJ2-5, with D possibly TRBD2 on 5 matching bases. Trimming removed 0 bases from V and 5 bases from J, with 14 bases in between. This CDR3 is built from 15 residues. Germline CDR1 SGHRS, CDR2 YFSETQ. The CDR3 DNA reads TGCGCCAGCAGCTTGGAAAAAACTAGGCTGGAGACCCAGTACTTC. Amino acids: CASSLEKTRLETQYF.

This clonotype was seen only a few times. The rearrangement joins TRBV7-8 to TRBJ2-7, with 11 nucleotides matching TRBD2. Germline values: CDR1 SGHVS, CDR2 FQNEAQ. CDR3 length: 14 residues. Losses at the gene ends were 3 bases for V and 6 bases for J; bases not matched to a gene: 4. CDR3 DNA: TGTGCCAGCAGCTTTAGCGGGGGGGCCTTCGAGCAGTACTTC. Translated, it gives CASSFSGGAFEQYF.

CDR3 sequence reads: CSARMSGDAYEQYF. The CDR3 DNA reads as TGCAGTGCTAGAATGAGTGGGGACGCCTACGAGCAGTACTTC. The chain carries TRBV20-1 and TRBJ2-7; the D call may be TRBD1 or TRBD2 (5 bases each). V lost 2 bases to trimming and J lost 2 bases, with 13 bases between them. Germline CDR1 and CDR2: DFQATT and SNEGSKA (reference sequence). This CDR3 spans 14 amino acids.

This chain joins TRBV7-2 and TRBJ2-5, with D tentatively TRBD2 (7 bases). The CDR3 is 17 residues long. The V end lost 2 bases, the J end lost 3 bases, and 19 bases lay between the germline ends. The germline CDR1 and CDR2 sequences are SGHTA and FQGNSA. The CDR3 sequence: CASSLSFAGARKETQYF. The CDR3 nucleotides are TGTGCCAGCAGCTTATCCTTCGCGGGGGCCCGAAAAGAGACCCAGTACTTC. The whole variable domain, filled in from reference TRBV7-2 and TRBJ2-5, reads GAGVSQSPSNKVTEKGKDVELRCDPISGHTALYWYRQSLGQGLEFLIYFQGNSAPDKSGLPSDRFSAERTGGSVSTLTIQRTQQEDSAVYLCASSLSFAGARKETQYFGPGTRLLVL.

The chain links TRBV29-1 to TRBJ2-6; D may be TRBD2 (5 bases). Trimming removed 7 bases from V and 4 bases from J, with 14 bases in between. The CDR3 has 14 amino acids. Germline V lookup: CDR1 SQVTM, CDR2 ANQGSEA. The CDR3 reads CSAAEDSGANVLTF. DNA for the CDR3: TGCAGCGCCGCCGAGGACTCGGGGGCCAACGTCCTGACTTTC.

With respect to this clonotype: The junction departs from the called germline gene at one end, perhaps through a read error. The CDR3 spells CASSEQTSGGAFHF. The DNA of the CDR3 is TGTGCCAGCAGTGAACAGACTAGCGGGGGAGCATTTCACTTC. This rearrangement joins TRBV2 to TRBJ2-4, with 12 bases aligning to TRBD2. This CDR3 spans 14 amino acids. CDR1 is SNHLY, CDR2 FYNNEI, per germline. Drawing the rest from reference TRBV2 and TRBJ2-4, the complete variable domain is EPEVTQTPSHQVTQMGQEVILRCVPISNHLYFYWYRQILGQKVEFLVSFYNNEISEKSEIFDDQFSVERPDGSNFTLKIRSTKLEDSAMYFCASSEQTSGGAFHFGAGTRLSVL.

This chain connects TRBV5-1 to TRBJ2-3, with 8 positions matching TRBD2. Germline V CDR1 and CDR2: SGHRS, YFSETQ. The CDR3 totals 15 residues. V was clipped by 1 base and J by 6 bases; unmatched bases: 7. The CDR3 DNA follows: TGCGCCAGCAGCTTGACCGGGGGGGCCGGGGATACGCAGTATTTT. It is translated as CASSLTGGAGDTQYF.

This clonotype was seen more than once but under ten times. The chain joins TRBV4-3 to TRBJ1-6; no firm D call. V was cut by 0 bases and J by 11 bases, with 8 bases left in between. This CDR3 contains 13 residues. CDR1 and CDR2 from the germline V gene are LGHNA and YSLEER. CDR3 DNA: TGCGCCAGCAGCCAAGATCTAGGAACACCCCTCCACTTT. Protein sequence: CASSQDLGTPLHF.

J is TRBJ2-2 and V is TRBV20-1, with 11 positions matching TRBD2. Per germline, CDR1 DFQATT and CDR2 SNEGSKA (reference sequence). This CDR3 spans 15 amino acids. V dropped 3 bases and J dropped 8; count of bases not matched to a gene: 8. This chain's CDR3 is CSARRLAGGQGELFF. CDR3 DNA: TGCAGTGCTAGGAGGCTAGCGGGGGGTCAGGGGGAGCTGTTTTTT.